The next 17 T cell receptor beta chains were all read from a single sample in a study of shared clonotypes between healthy human individuals. Measured with immunoSEQ multiplex PCR; TCRdb has only the in-frame clones, and not every one. The sample has roughly 2 million clones, more than 90% seen once. The source material was naive CD4+ T cells sorted from blood. Noted subset: CD45RA+ positively selected. The receptors derive from a man aged 18 to 29 in good health.

The chain recombines TRBV10-1 with TRBJ2-1, with D possibly matching TRBD2 (5 bases). Germline-derived CDR1 and CDR2 are WNHNN and SYGVQD (reference sequence). This CDR3 spans 14 amino acids. V was clipped by 3 bases and J by 4 bases, with 10 bases between them. CDR3: CASSEYEGYNEQFF. The CDR3 nucleotides read TGCGCCAGCAGTGAATACGAGGGATACAATGAGCAGTTCTTC.

This clone occurred once. CDR3 in amino acids: CAAARAGGSPEQYF. CDR3 nucleotide sequence: TGTGCCGCGGCGAGGGCGGGGGGAAGCCCCGAGCAGTACTTC. V and J are TRBV7-9 and TRBJ2-7, with TRBD2 matching 8 bases. This CDR3 has 14 residues. The germline CDR1 and CDR2 sequences are SEHNR and FQNEAQ (reference sequence). Losses at the gene ends were 11 bases for V and 6 bases for J; bases not matched to a gene: 15.

The genes are TRBV13 and TRBJ2-1, with D unresolved. Looked up from germline, CDR1 is PRHDT and CDR2 is FYEKMQ (reference sequence). This CDR3 contains 11 residues. V lost 3 bases, J lost 14 bases, and 11 bases lay in between. The DNA for the CDR3 is TGTGCCAGCAGCTTGCTGACCTCCAAGTTCTTC. As protein: CASSLLTSKFF.

V gene TRBV7-8 combines with J gene TRBJ1-4; D call uncertain. This CDR3 comprises 12 residues. Germline V gives CDR1 SGHVS, CDR2 FQNEAQ. Trimming left V 3 bases short and J 5 bases short, with 4 bases between. In DNA form, the CDR3 reads TGTGCCAGCAGCTTCCCGAATGAAAAACTGTTTTTT. This encodes CASSFPNEKLFF.

The rearrangement joins TRBV7-9 to TRBJ2-1, with D tentatively TRBD1 (5 bases). Germline lookup yields CDR1 SEHNR and CDR2 FQNEAQ (reference sequence). CDR3 length: 15 amino acids. Deletions cut 5 bases from V and 5 bases from J, with 16 bases between. DNA of the CDR3: TGTGCCAGCAGCCAGGGAACGACGGAAAACAATGAGCAGTTCTTC. Its protein is CASSQGTTENNEQFF.

The J gene is TRBJ2-3, the V gene TRBV5-1; D is unresolved. Trimming took off 0 bases at V and 2 bases at J, with 10 bases between the two ends. Germline loops: CDR1 SGHRS, CDR2 YFSETQ. This CDR3 spans 15 amino acids. In DNA form, the CDR3 reads TGCGCCAGCAGCTTGGCCGGAATAGACACAGATACGCAGTATTTT. It encodes CASSLAGIDTDTQYF.

This chain uses TRBV29-1 with TRBJ1-1; D might be TRBD1 (5 bases). The CDR3 is 14 residues long. Germline V gene data show CDR1 as SQVTM and CDR2 as ANQGSEA. Trimming shortened V by 3 bases and J by 0 bases, and 11 bases separated the two germline ends. The DNA of the CDR3 is TGCAGCGTTGAGGGGCGGATGTTGAACACTGAAGCTTTCTTT. It codes for CSVEGRMLNTEAFF.

The J gene is TRBJ1-1, the V gene TRBV19; possibly TRBD1 for D (5 bases). Deletions cut 4 bases from V and 1 base from J, with 7 bases between. Germline V gene data show CDR1 as LNHDA and CDR2 as SQIVND (reference sequence). The CDR3 is 13 residues long. CDR3 sequence: CASSKTENTEAFF. The DNA for the CDR3 is TGTGCCAGTAGTAAGACAGAGAACACTGAAGCTTTCTTT.

A single count supports this clone. The chain uses TRBV6-1 and TRBJ2-7; D remains ambiguous. The germline V and J ends were trimmed by 3 bases and 5 bases, with 17 bases remaining between them. Germline V gene lookup returns CDR1 MNHNS and CDR2 SASEGT. This CDR3 has 15 amino acids. This CDR3 is CASSELSNKRDEQYF. CDR3 in DNA: TGTGCCAGCAGTGAGCTCAGCAATAAAAGAGACGAGCAGTACTTC.

The chain links TRBV11-2 to TRBJ1-2; tentative D call: TRBD1 (6 bases). Germline V lookup: CDR1 SGHAT, CDR2 FQNNGV. V lost 1 base to trimming and J lost 7 bases, with 13 bases between them. The length of the CDR3 is 14 residues. The CDR3 DNA reads TGTGCCAGCAGCTTAGCCCAGGGGTTGGGTGGCTACACCTTC. Translating it yields CASSLAQGLGGYTF.

This clone has only one observation. The chain links TRBV11-3 to TRBJ2-3, with 16 nucleotides matching TRBD2. The CDR3 is 18 amino acids. CDR1 is SGHNT, CDR2 YENEEA, per germline. V was clipped by 5 bases and J by 1 base; unmatched bases: 6. CDR3 nucleotides: TGTGCCAGCAGCGCTGGGACTAGCGGGGGGGCAGGCACAGATACGCAGTATTTT. Translating gives CASSAGTSGGAGTDTQYF.

The chain joins TRBV7-2 to TRBJ2-6; 10 positions match TRBD1. Germline V gene data show CDR1 as SGHTA and CDR2 as FQGNSA. Unmatched junction bases numbered 3, after V lost 4 bases and J lost 0 bases. CDR3 length: 17 residues. The CDR3 DNA follows: TGTGCCAGCAGCTCACGGGACAGGGGCTCTGGGGCCAACGTCCTGACTTTC. Residues: CASSSRDRGSGANVLTF.

The rearrangement joins TRBV5-1 to TRBJ2-1; TRBD2 matches at 10 bases. With V trimmed by 2 bases and J by 7 bases, 6 bases remained unmatched. Germline CDR1 and CDR2: SGHRS and YFSETQ. This CDR3 has 15 residues. CDR3 residues: CASSLPSGGINEQFF. CDR3 bases: TGCGCCAGCAGCTTACCTAGCGGGGGAATAAATGAGCAGTTCTTC.

This clone has more than one count but fewer than ten. V gene TRBV23-1 combines with J gene TRBJ1-6, with 8 bases aligning to TRBD1. TRBV23-1 is an ORF for which the function is uncertain. V gave up 6 bases and J gave up 5 bases; unmatched junction bases: 9. CDR3 length: 16 amino acids. Here the CDR3 reads CASSPGQGGNNSPLHF. CDR3 sequence (DNA): TGCGCCAGCAGCCCAGGACAGGGTGGAAATAATTCACCCCTCCACTTT.

V usage is TRBV11-1 and J usage is TRBJ1-6; TRBD1 agrees at 9 bases. With 5 bases clipped from V and 10 bases from J, the junction kept 9 bases outside the gene matches. This CDR3 region has 15 residues. Germline V lookup: CDR1 SGHAT, CDR2 FQDESV (reference sequence). The CDR3 sequence: CASSHRTGAGSPLHF. In nucleotides, the CDR3 is TGTGCCAGCAGCCACCGGACAGGGGCTGGGTCACCCCTCCACTTT.

The J gene is TRBJ1-4, the V gene TRBV4-1; D gene uncertain. The germline V and J ends were trimmed by 0 bases and 5 bases, with 7 bases remaining between them. CDR3 length equals 14 residues. CDR1 and CDR2 from the germline V gene are MGHRA and YSYEKL. In DNA form, the CDR3 reads TGCGCCAGCAGCCAAGAGGGCGGGAATGAAAAACTGTTTTTT. This sequence encodes CASSQEGGNEKLFF.

The chain combines TRBV9 with TRBJ2-2; TRBD2 agrees at 8 bases. This CDR3 is 15 amino acids long. Germline lookup yields CDR1 SGDLS and CDR2 YYNGEE. J gave up 7 bases and V 0 bases, and 5 bases lay outside the gene matches. The CDR3 spells CASSVDSGNYGELFF. The CDR3 nucleotides read TGTGCCAGCAGCGTAGATAGCGGGAACTACGGGGAGCTGTTTTTT. The entire variable domain, with the rest obtained from reference TRBV9 and TRBJ2-2, is as follows: DSGVTQTPKHLITATGQRVTLRCSPRSGDLSVYWYQQSLDQGLQFLIQYYNGEERAKGNILERFSAQQFPDLHSELNLSSLELGDSALYFCASSVDSGNYGELFFGEGSRLTVL.